This TCR beta chain originates from a study of cytomegalovirus exposure and HLA in healthy donors. 13 Jbeta primers and 60 Vbeta primers were used for the PCR. Sequenced by immunoSEQ multiplex PCR; TCRdb stores in-frame clones only, minus some. The sample records 90,000 to 120,000 clones, roughly 9.1% being singletons. This clone was seen a few times. From germline, CDR1 is MNHEY and CDR2 SVGAGI. The CDR3 is made up of 14 amino acids. V gave up 4 bases and J gave up 9 bases, with 16 bases separating them. The rearrangement links TRBV6-5 to TRBJ1-3, with D perhaps matching TRBD1 (5 bases). This TCR was recovered from a middle-aged man in good health and CMV-seropositive. The sequenced material came from PBMCs. The CDR3 DNA is TGTGCCAGCAGTTCCGTTGCAGGGAGGGCCACCATATATTTT. The encoded protein is CASSSVAGRATIYF.